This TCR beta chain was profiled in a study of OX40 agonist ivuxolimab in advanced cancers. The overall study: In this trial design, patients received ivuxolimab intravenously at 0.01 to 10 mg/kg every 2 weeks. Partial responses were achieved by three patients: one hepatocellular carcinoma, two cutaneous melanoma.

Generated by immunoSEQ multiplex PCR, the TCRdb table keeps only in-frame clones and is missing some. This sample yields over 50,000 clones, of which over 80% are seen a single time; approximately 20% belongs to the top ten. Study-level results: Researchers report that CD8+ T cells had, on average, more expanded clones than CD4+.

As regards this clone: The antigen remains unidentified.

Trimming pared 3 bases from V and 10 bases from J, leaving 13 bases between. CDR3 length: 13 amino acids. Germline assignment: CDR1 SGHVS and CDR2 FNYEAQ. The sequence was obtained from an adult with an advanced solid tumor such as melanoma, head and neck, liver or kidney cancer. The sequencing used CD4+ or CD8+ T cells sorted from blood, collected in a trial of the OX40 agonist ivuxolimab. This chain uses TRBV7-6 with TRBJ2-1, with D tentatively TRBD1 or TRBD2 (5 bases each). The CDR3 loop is CASSLDSGQEQFF. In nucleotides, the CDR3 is TGTGCCAGCAGCTTGGATTCGGGGCAGGAGCAGTTCTTC.